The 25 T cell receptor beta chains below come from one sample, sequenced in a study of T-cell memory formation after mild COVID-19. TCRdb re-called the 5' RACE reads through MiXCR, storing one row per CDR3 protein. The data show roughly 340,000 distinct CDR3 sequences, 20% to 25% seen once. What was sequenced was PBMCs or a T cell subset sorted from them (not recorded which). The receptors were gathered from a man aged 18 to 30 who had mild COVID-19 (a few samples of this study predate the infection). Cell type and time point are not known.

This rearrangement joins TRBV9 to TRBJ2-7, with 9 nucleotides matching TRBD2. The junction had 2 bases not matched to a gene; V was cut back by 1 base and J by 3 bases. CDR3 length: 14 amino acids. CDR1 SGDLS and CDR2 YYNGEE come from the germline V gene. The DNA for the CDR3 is TGTGCCAGCAGCGTACGAGCGGGAGGCTACGAGCAGTACTTC. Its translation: CASSVRAGGYEQYF.

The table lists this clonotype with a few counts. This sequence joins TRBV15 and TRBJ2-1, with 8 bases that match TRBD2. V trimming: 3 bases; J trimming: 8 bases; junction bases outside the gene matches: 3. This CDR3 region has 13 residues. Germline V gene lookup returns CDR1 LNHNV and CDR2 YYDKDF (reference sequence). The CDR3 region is CATSSSGGDEQFF. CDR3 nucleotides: TGTGCCACCAGCAGTTCGGGGGGGGATGAGCAGTTCTTC.

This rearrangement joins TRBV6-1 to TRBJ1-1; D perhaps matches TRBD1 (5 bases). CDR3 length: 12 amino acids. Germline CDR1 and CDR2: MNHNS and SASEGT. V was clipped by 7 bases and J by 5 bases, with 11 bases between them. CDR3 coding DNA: TGTGCCAGCAAAAGGGGTGGAACTGAAGCTTTCTTT. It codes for CASKRGGTEAFF.

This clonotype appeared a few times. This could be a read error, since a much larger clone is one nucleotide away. The CDR3 loop is CASTPQGQGGLSPLHF. The DNA for the CDR3 is TGTGCCAGCACCCCGCAAGGACAGGGAGGACTCTCACCCCTCCACTTT. This chain connects TRBV11-2 to TRBJ1-6; 8 bases match TRBD1. With 7 bases clipped from V and 10 bases from J, the junction kept 15 bases outside the gene matches. CDR1 is SGHAT and CDR2 is FQNNGV in the germline V gene. CDR3 size: 16 residues.

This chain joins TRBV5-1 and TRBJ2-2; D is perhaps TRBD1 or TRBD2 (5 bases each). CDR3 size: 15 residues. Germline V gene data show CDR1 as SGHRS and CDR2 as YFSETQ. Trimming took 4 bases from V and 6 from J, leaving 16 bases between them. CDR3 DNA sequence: TGCGCCAGCAGCAGGGACCCGCAGTCGGCCGGGGAGCTGTTTTTT. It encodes CASSRDPQSAGELFF.

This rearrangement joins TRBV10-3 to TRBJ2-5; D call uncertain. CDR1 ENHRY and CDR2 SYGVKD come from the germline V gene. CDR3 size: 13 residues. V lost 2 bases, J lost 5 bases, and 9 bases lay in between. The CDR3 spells CAISEEGMETQYF. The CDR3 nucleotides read TGTGCCATCAGTGAGGAAGGGATGGAGACCCAGTACTTC.

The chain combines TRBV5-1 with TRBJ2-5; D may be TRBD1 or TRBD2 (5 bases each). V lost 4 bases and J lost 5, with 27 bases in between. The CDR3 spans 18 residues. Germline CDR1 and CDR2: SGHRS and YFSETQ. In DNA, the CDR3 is TGCGCCAGCAGCCCCCTCATGGGGACCCTAGGAAGCACGGAGACCCAGTACTTC. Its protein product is CASSPLMGTLGSTETQYF.

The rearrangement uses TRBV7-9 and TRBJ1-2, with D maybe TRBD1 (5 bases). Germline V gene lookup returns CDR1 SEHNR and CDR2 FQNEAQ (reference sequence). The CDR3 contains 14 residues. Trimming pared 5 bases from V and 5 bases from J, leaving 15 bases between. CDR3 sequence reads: CASSPIDSDYGYTF. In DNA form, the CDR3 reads TGTGCCAGCAGCCCGATAGACAGCGATTATGGCTACACCTTC. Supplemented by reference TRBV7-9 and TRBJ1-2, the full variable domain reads DTGVSQNPRHKITKRGQNVTFRCDPISEHNRLYWYRQTLGQGPEFLTYFQNEAQLEKSRLLSDRFSAERPKGSFSTLEIQRTEQGDSAMYLCASSPIDSDYGYTFGSGTRLTVV.

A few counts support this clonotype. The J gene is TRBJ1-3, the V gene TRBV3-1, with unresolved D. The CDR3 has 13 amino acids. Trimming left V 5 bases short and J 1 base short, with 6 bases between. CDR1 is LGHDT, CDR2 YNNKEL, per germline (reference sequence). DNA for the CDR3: TGTGCCAGCAGCGGGGTATCTGGAAACACCATATATTTT. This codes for CASSGVSGNTIYF. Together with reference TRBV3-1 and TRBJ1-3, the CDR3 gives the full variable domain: DTAVSQTPKYLVTQMGNDKSIKCEQNLGHDTMYWYKQDSKKFLKIMFSYNNKELIINETVPNRFSPKSPDKAHLNLHINSLELGDSAVYFCASSGVSGNTIYFGEGSWLTVV.

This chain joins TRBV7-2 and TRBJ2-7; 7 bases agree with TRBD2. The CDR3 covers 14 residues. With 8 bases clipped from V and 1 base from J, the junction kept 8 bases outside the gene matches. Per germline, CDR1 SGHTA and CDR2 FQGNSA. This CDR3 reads CASPSPGGSYEQYV. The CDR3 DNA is TGTGCCAGCCCCTCCCCCGGGGGGTCCTACGAGCAGTACGTC.

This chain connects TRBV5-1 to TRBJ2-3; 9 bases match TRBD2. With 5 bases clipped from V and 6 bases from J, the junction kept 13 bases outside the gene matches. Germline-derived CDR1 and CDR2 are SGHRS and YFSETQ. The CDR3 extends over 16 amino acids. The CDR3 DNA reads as TGCGCCAGCAGGCCGTCAGCGGGGGGTGCCGGGGATACGCAGTATTTT. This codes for CASRPSAGGAGDTQYF.

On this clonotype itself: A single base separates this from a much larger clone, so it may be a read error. The CDR3 bases are TGTGCCAGCAGTTACTCCATGGTCACCGGGGAGCTGTTTTTT. This sequence encodes CASSYSMVTGELFF. This chain uses TRBV6-2 or TRBV6-3 with TRBJ2-2, with D hard to call. Germline V gene data show CDR1 as MNHEY and CDR2 as SVGEGT. The CDR3 length is 14 residues. V shed 0 bases and J shed 4 bases, with 6 bases lying between them.

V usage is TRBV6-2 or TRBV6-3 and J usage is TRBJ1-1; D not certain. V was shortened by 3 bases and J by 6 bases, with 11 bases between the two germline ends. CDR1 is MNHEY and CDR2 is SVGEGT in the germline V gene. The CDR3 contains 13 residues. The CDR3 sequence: CASSYWVSAEAFF. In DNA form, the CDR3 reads TGTGCCAGCAGTTATTGGGTGAGCGCTGAAGCTTTCTTT.

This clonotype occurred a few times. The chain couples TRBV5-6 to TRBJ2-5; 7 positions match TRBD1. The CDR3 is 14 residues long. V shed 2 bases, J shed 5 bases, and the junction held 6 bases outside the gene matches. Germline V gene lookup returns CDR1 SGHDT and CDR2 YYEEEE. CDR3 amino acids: CASSFAGGFETQYF. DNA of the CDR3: TGTGCCAGCAGCTTTGCAGGGGGTTTTGAGACCCAGTACTTC.

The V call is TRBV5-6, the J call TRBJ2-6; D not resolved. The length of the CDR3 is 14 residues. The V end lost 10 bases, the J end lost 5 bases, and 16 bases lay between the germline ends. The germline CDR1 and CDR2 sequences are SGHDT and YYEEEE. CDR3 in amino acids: CAGHLAGRANVLTF. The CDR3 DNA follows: TGTGCCGGGCATTTGGCAGGTCGGGCCAACGTCCTGACTTTC.

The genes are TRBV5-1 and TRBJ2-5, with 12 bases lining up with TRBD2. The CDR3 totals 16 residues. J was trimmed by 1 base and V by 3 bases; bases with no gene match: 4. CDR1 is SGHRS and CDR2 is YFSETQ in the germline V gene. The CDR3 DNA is TGCGCCAGCAGCTCGCTAGCGGGGGGGACCCAAGAGACCCAGTACTTC. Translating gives CASSSLAGGTQETQYF.

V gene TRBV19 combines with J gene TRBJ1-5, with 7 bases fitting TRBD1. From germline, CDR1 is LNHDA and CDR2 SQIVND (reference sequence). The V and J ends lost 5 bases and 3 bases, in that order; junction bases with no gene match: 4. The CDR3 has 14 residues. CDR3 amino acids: CASSVDRNNQPQHF. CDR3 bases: TGTGCCAGTAGTGTGGACAGGAACAATCAGCCCCAGCATTTT.

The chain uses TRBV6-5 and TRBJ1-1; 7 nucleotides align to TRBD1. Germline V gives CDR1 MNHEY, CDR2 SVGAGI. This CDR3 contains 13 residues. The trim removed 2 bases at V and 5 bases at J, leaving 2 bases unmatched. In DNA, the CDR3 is TGTGCCAGCAGTTACAACAGGGGAACTGAAGCTTTCTTT. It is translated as CASSYNRGTEAFF.

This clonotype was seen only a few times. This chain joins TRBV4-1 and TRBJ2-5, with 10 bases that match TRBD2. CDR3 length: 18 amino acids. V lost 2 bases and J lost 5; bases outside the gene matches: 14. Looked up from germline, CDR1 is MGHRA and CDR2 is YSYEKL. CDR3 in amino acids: CASSQNRVASGGSETQYF. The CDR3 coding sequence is TGCGCCAGCAGCCAAAATAGGGTGGCTAGCGGGGGTTCCGAGACCCAGTACTTC.

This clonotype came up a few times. CDR3 sequence reads: CASSQAIQGVEQFF. For the CDR3, the DNA is TGCGCCAGCAGCCAAGCCATTCAGGGGGTTGAGCAGTTCTTC. The V gene is TRBV4-1, the J gene TRBJ2-1, with 7 bases aligning to TRBD1. This CDR3 has 14 residues. Germline CDR1 reads MGHRA; CDR2 reads YSYEKL. The trim removed 1 base at V and 9 bases at J, leaving 6 bases unmatched.

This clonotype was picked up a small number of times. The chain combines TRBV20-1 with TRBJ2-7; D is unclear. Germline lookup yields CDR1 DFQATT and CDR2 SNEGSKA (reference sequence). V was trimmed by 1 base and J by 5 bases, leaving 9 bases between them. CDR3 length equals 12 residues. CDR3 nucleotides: TGCAGTGCTAGAGGGACGATCGACGAGCAGTACGTC. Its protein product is CSARGTIDEQYV.

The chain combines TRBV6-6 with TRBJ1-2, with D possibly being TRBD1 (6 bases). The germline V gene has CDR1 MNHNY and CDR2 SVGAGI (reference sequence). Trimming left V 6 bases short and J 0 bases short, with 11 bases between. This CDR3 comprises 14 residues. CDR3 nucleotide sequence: TGTGCCAGCAGCGGACAGCCTACTAACTATGGCTACACCTTC. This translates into CASSGQPTNYGYTF.

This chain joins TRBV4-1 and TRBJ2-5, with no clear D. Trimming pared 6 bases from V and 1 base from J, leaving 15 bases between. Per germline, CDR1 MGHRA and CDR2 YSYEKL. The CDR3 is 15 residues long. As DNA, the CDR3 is TGCGCCAGCAGTCCCCCCCACCTGCCCCAAGAGACCCAGTACTTC. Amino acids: CASSPPHLPQETQYF.

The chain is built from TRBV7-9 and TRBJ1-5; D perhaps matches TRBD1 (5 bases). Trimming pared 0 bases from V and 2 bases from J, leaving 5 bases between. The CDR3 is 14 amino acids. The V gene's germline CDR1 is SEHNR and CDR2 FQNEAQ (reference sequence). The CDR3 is CASSLATGNQPQHF. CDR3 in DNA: TGTGCCAGCAGCTTAGCGACAGGCAATCAGCCCCAGCATTTT. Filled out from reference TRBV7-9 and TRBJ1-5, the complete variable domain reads DTGVSQNPRHKITKRGQNVTFRCDPISEHNRLYWYRQTLGQGPEFLTYFQNEAQLEKSRLLSDRFSAERPKGSFSTLEIQRTEQGDSAMYLCASSLATGNQPQHFGDGTRLSIL.

In nucleotides, the CDR3 is TGCGCCAGCAGAACGGGGGCGATGGAAAAACTGTTTTTT. Translation gives CASRTGAMEKLFF. V is TRBV5-1 and J is TRBJ1-4; a possible D gene is TRBD1 (6 bases). Per the germline V gene, CDR1 is SGHRS and CDR2 is YFSETQ. The CDR3 loop spans 13 amino acids. Trimming removed 5 bases at V and 8 bases at J, with 13 bases between.